The sequence of this TCR beta chain was determined in a study of human T cells and chemical hapten exposure. Points from the study as a whole: Sensitizing with DPC caused no change in TCRs above 1 in 1000 frequency.

The sample's time point: patch test 2, 6 weeks after DPC sensitization. Treatment in this sample: therapeutic diphenylcyclopropenone sensitization with weekly scalp DPC. The CDR3 runs to 14 residues. CDR1 and CDR2 (germline): LGHNA, YSLEER. V lost 2 bases to trimming and J lost 6 bases, with 13 bases between them. Unique molecular identifiers were affixed to discrete cDNA molecules within the library. MiXCR was run by TCRdb on the RACE reads, yielding one entry per CDR3 protein. The sample consists of about 84,000 distinct CDR3 sequences, about 9.4% of them appearing once. Of note for this clonotype: What it binds is not known.

This sample comprised whole blood, obtained in connection with sensitization to the hapten diphenylcyclopropenone (DPC). The receptor was derived from a woman aged 45-59 years with alopecia areata. Some clones in this sample may be carry-over from other donors' samples. This chain connects TRBV4-3 to TRBJ2-5; maybe TRBD2 (6 bases). This CDR3 is CASSQLSGRKTQYF. The CDR3 DNA sequence: TGCGCCAGCAGCCAACTCTCGGGGAGGAAGACCCAGTACTTC.